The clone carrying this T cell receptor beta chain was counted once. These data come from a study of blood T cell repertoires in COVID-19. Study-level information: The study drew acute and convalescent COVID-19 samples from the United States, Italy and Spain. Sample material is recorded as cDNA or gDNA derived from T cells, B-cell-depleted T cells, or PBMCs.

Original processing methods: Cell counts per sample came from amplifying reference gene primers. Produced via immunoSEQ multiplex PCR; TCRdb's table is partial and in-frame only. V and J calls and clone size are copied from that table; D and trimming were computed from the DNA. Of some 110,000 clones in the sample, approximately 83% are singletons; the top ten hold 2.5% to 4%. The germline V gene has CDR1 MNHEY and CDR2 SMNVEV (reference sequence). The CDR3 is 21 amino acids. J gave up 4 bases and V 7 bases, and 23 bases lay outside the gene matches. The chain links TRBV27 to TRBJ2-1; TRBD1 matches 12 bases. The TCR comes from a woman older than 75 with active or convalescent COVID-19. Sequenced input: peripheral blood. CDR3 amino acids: CASTILKSGTGGDRPYNEQFF. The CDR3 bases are TGTGCCAGCACCATACTCAAATCCGGGACAGGGGGCGATCGGCCATACAATGAGCAGTTCTTC.